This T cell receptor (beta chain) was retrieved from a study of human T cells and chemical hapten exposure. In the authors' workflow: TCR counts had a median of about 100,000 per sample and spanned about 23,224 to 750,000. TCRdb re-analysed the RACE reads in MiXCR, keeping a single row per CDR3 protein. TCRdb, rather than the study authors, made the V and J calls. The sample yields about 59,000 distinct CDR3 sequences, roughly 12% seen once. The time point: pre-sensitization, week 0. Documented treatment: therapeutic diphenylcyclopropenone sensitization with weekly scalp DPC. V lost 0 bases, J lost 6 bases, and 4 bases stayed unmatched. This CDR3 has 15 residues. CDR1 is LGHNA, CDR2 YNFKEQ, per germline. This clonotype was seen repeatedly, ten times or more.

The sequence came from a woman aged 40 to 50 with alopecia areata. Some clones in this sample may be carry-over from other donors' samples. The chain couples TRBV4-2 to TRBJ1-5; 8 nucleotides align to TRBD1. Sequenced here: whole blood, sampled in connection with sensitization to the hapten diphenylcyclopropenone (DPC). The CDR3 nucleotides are TGTGCCAGCAGCCAAGATAACAGGGGGGCTCAGCCCCAGCATTTT. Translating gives CASSQDNRGAQPQHF.